A single sample gave rise to the 4 T cell receptor beta chains below, sequenced in a study of CD8 T cells in Susac syndrome. Reverse transcription of roughly 0.45 to 1 ug RNA was carried out with random hexamers. TCRdb analysed the immunoSEQ multiplex PCR reads with MiXCR anew, one entry per CDR3 protein. The data hold 70,000 or so distinct CDR3 sequences, with about 94% observed a single time. The sample was CD8+ T cells from PBMCs. These TCRs come from a human donor with multiple sclerosis.

The rearrangement joins TRBV29-1 to TRBJ2-1, with TRBD2 identical over 9 bases. Germline assignment: CDR1 SQVTM and CDR2 ANQGSEA. Trimming cost V 3 bases and J 8 bases; bases outside gene matches: 14. This CDR3 region has 16 residues. The CDR3 nucleotides read TGCAGCGTTGATCTAGGACTAGCGACCGTCGGGGATGAGCAGTTCTTC. Translating it yields CSVDLGLATVGDEQFF.

The sample holds one count of this clonotype. The rearrangement links TRBV5-1 to TRBJ2-1, with TRBD2 as a possible D gene (6 bases). CDR1 and CDR2 (germline): SGHRS, YFSETQ. The CDR3 consists of 14 residues. Trimming took 1 base from V and 2 from J, leaving 7 bases between them. This chain's CDR3 is CASSLWGAYNEQFF. Written as DNA, the CDR3 is TGCGCCAGCAGCTTGTGGGGGGCCTACAATGAGCAGTTCTTC.

This clonotype was counted a single time. CDR3 coding DNA: TGTGCCACCAGTGCGGGACAGGGCACAGATACGCAGTATTTT. Translated: CATSAGQGTDTQYF. The chain recombines TRBV15 with TRBJ2-3; 8 bases match TRBD1. Germline V lookup: CDR1 LNHNV, CDR2 YYDKDF (reference sequence). Germline trimming cut 6 bases from V and 1 base from J; bases unmatched to any gene: 3. The CDR3 is 14 amino acids.

The chain couples TRBV3-1 to TRBJ2-3; the D is unclear. The germline V gene has CDR1 LGHDT and CDR2 YNNKEL (reference sequence). Trimming shortened V by 5 bases and J by 0 bases, and 3 bases separated the two germline ends. This CDR3 has 12 residues. The CDR3 sequence is CASSGSTDTQYF. The CDR3 nucleotides read TGTGCCAGCAGCGGGAGCACAGATACGCAGTATTTT.